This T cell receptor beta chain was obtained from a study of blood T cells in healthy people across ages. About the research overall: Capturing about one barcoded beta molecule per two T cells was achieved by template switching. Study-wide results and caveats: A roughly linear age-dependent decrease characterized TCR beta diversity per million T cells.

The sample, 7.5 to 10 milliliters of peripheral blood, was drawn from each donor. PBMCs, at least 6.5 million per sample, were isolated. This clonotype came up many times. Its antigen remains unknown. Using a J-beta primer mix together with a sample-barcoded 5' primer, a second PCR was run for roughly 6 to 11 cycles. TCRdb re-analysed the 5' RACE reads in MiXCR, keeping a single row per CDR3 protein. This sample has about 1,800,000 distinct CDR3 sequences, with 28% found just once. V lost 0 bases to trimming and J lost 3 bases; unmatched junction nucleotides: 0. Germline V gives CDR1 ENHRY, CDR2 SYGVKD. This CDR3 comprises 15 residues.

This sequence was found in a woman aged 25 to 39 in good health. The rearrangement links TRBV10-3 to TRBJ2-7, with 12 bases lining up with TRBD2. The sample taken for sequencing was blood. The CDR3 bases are TGTGCCATCAGTGAGTCGACTAGCGGGAGCTACGAGCAGTACTTC. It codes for CAISESTSGSYEQYF.